These 10 T cell receptor beta chains came from one sample sequenced in a study of blood T cells in healthy people across ages. Primers used in a second PCR of about 6 to 11 cycles were a sample-barcoded 5' primer and a J-beta primer mix. TCRdb independently ran MiXCR on the 5' RACE reads; one entry per CDR3 protein. The sample has about 640,000 distinct CDR3 sequences, approximately 30% seen once. The sample was blood. The receptors stem from an elderly woman in good health.

The chain is built from TRBV5-1 and TRBJ2-1, with 8 bases that match TRBD2. This CDR3 has 13 amino acids. V shed 3 bases and J 10 bases; nucleotides not matched to a gene: 6. Per the germline V gene, CDR1 is SGHRS and CDR2 is YFSETQ. Here the CDR3 reads CASSYPGLVEQFF. The CDR3 nucleotides are TGCGCCAGCAGCTACCCGGGACTAGTCGAGCAGTTCTTC.

This sequence joins TRBV6-5 and TRBJ2-3; tentatively, D is TRBD1 or TRBD2 (6 bases each). The germline CDR1 and CDR2 sequences are MNHEY and SVGAGI. The CDR3 contains 16 residues. V was clipped by 2 bases and J by 0 bases, with 12 bases between them. CDR3 loop: CASSYQPGASTDTQYF. CDR3 nucleotide sequence: TGTGCCAGCAGTTACCAGCCGGGGGCAAGCACAGATACGCAGTATTTT.

To note about this clonotype: A junction boundary mismatches the germline segment, possibly from a read error. This rearrangement joins TRBV20-1 to TRBJ2-3, with 14 bases lining up with TRBD2. This CDR3 has 16 residues. CDR1 and CDR2 from the germline V gene are DFQATT and SNEGSKA (reference sequence). The CDR3 loop is CSARVPPTSGGARYGF. The CDR3 DNA follows: TGCAGTGCTAGAGTGCCCCCGACTAGCGGGGGGGCCAGGTATGGTTTT.

In regard to this clonotype: A single base separates this from a much larger clone, so it may be a read error. V is TRBV6-1 and J is TRBJ2-7, with 8 bases identical to TRBD1. V shed 9 bases, J shed 6 bases, and the junction held 7 bases outside the gene matches. The CDR3 length is 12 residues. The germline V gene encodes CDR1 MNHNS and CDR2 SASEGT. Written as DNA, the CDR3 is TGTGCCAGAAGAGGACAGGGATGCGAGCAGTACTTC. Protein sequence: CARRGQGCEQYF.

The J gene is TRBJ2-1, the V gene TRBV5-1, with D possibly TRBD2 on 6 matching bases. The V gene's germline CDR1 is SGHRS and CDR2 YFSETQ. The CDR3 has 15 amino acids. V lost 0 bases, J lost 5 bases, and 12 bases lay in between. CDR3 region: CASSLATSRDNEQFF. CDR3 coding DNA: TGCGCCAGCAGCTTGGCCACTAGCCGGGACAATGAGCAGTTCTTC.

On this clonotype: A read error may be the cause here, since a much bigger clone is one base away. V gene TRBV12-3 or TRBV12-4 combines with J gene TRBJ2-7; 10 bases map to TRBD1. Trimming removed 9 bases from V and 7 bases from J; junction bases left unmatched: 9. CDR3 length: 13 amino acids. The chain's CDR3 is CASRDRGGYEQYF. The CDR3 DNA reads TGTGCCAGTCGGGACAGGGGTGGGTATGAGCAGTACTTC.

This clonotype was recorded at least ten times. The chain uses TRBV7-7 and TRBJ2-7; D may be TRBD1 or TRBD2 (5 bases each). The V gene's germline CDR1 is SSHAT and CDR2 FNYEAQ (reference sequence). The CDR3 runs to 15 residues. Trimming removed 1 base from V and 2 bases from J, with 12 bases in between. In DNA, the CDR3 is TGTGCCAGCAGCTTAGGGCCGGGGCCGACCTACGAGCAGTACTTC. It codes for CASSLGPGPTYEQYF.

This clonotype was counted a few times. With a much larger clone just one base away, this may be a read error. The rearrangement links TRBV5-5 to TRBJ1-5; D perhaps matches TRBD1 (5 bases). CDR3 size: 13 residues. Germline assignment: CDR1 SGHKS and CDR2 YYEKEE (reference sequence). The CDR3 here is CVSSLRVDQPQHF. CDR3 DNA: TGTGTCAGCAGCCTCAGGGTTGATCAGCCCCAGCATTTT.

The J gene is TRBJ1-1, the V gene TRBV28; D may be TRBD1 (6 bases). The CDR3 loop spans 14 amino acids. Looked up from germline, CDR1 is MDHEN and CDR2 is SYDVKM. Trimming removed 6 bases at V and 6 bases at J, with 17 bases between. This chain's CDR3 is CASSDRMSPSEAFF. The DNA for the CDR3 is TGTGCCAGCAGCGACAGGATGTCCCCCTCTGAAGCTTTCTTT.

This clonotype came up many times. The V gene is TRBV29-1, the J gene TRBJ2-1; D might be TRBD1 (6 bases). V was trimmed by 3 bases and J by 9 bases, leaving 15 bases between them. The CDR3 has 13 amino acids. CDR1 is SQVTM and CDR2 is ANQGSEA in the germline V gene. The CDR3 loop reads CSVDLAGVSEQFF. The CDR3 coding sequence is TGCAGCGTTGATCTGGCAGGGGTCAGTGAGCAGTTCTTC.